This T cell receptor beta chain derives from a study of blood T cell repertoires in COVID-19. Study context: Material from acute and convalescent COVID-19 was sourced from the United States, Italy and Spain. PBMCs, B-cell-depleted T cells, or T cells were the source of the cDNA or gDNA that made up the material.

Original handling: Estimation of nucleated cell counts was performed using reference gene primer amplification. Using immunoSEQ multiplex PCR, the repertoire was profiled, and TCRdb retains in-frame clones only, with some absent. V, J and clone size are those of that table, while D and trimming were read from the DNA. Among roughly 99,000 clones listed, approximately 84% were seen once. Trimming pared 0 bases from V and 10 bases from J, leaving 12 bases between. Germline V gives CDR1 ENHRY, CDR2 SYGVKD. This CDR3 contains 13 residues. Source material: peripheral blood. The chain recombines TRBV10-3 with TRBJ2-5, with D maybe TRBD2 (6 bases). This TCR derives from a human donor in a cohort sampled during active COVID-19. For the CDR3, the DNA is TGTGCCATCAGTGAGTCAGCAAGGGAGGACCAGTACTTC. This encodes CAISESAREDQYF.